This is a list of T cell receptor beta chains from one sample in a study of T cells expressing NK-cell markers. TCRdb reprocessed the 5' RACE reads and keeps a single row for each CDR3 protein, giving no DNA. The table for this sample gives 350,000 to 400,000 distinct CDR3 sequences. The sample consisted of blood T cells: a sorted CD56 or NKG2C T cell subset, CD4+ or CD8+ T cells, or bulk PBMC T cells (not recorded which). The receptor set was obtained from a woman aged 45-60 years in good health. The CDR3 runs from the conserved cysteine through the conserved F or W.

TRBJ2-1	TRBV7-9	CASSLLFGDRNEQFF
TRBJ2-5	TRBV3-1	CASSHGSGYAQETQYF
TRBJ2-3	TRBV6-6	CASSYSTAGGETQYF
TRBJ2-2	TRBV11-3	CASSLVGLAGTGELFF
TRBJ1-1	TRBV18	CASSQRQGAAFF
TRBJ1-4	TRBV20-1	CSARGLLNEKLFF
TRBJ1-2	TRBV20-1	CSANSGTGKYYGYTF
TRBJ2-1	TRBV5-1	CASSEGLAAVLRSYNEQFF
TRBJ2-3	TRBV5-1	CASSPVGGGPPTDTQYF
TRBJ2-7	TRBV9	CASSASRDLPYEQYF
TRBJ2-2	TRBV20-1	CSASWTTGELFF
TRBJ2-5	TRBV12-3/TRBV12-4	CASRIRLRETQYF
TRBJ2-3	TRBV4-2	CASSQEVAGGPGTQYF
TRBJ2-7	TRBV5-1	CASSLDGREQYF
TRBJ2-5	TRBV6-2/TRBV6-3	CASRPTGSETQYF
TRBJ1-2	TRBV3-1	CASSPGDYGYTF
TRBJ2-2	TRBV5-1	CASSVSLAAYTGELFF
TRBJ1-4	TRBV7-8	CASSLGGRTTNEKLFF
TRBJ2-5	TRBV6-5	CASSYPFSGLVQETQYF
TRBJ2-3	TRBV5-5	CASSFASGAYTDTQYF
TRBJ2-1	TRBV5-1	CASAGSSYNEQFF
TRBJ2-1	TRBV29-1	CSVEGLAGESYNEQFF
TRBJ1-5	TRBV29-1	CSVGEGGRPQHF
TRBJ1-1	TRBV14	CASSQDPATRWQAFF
TRBJ2-4	TRBV20-1	CSARSFGGGKNIQYF
TRBJ2-5	TRBV29-1	CSASKLAIQETQYF
TRBJ2-1	TRBV27	CASSLTSPPYNEQFF
TRBJ2-5	TRBV19	CASRDRGSETQYF
TRBJ2-1	TRBV7-9	CASRPQIGGSGRGEDDEQFF
TRBJ2-7	TRBV12-3/TRBV12-4	CASSPRVLAESYEQYF
TRBJ2-1	TRBV20-1	CSATRSFEQFF
TRBJ2-2	TRBV7-3	CASSSHPRANTGELFF
TRBJ2-5	TRBV6-5	CASSPTQGVGETQYF
TRBJ2-5	TRBV6-6	CASREDYQETQYF
TRBJ1-2	TRBV7-9	CASSGTGIYGYTF
TRBJ2-1	TRBV10-3	CAISDGSGRGGEQFF
TRBJ2-4	TRBV12-3/TRBV12-4	CASSLGGHLAKNIQYF
TRBJ1-2	TRBV3-1	CASRKGSGYTF
TRBJ2-4	TRBV2	CASSEDIIAKNIQYF
TRBJ2-7	TRBV4-2	CASSQDLGLENYYEQYF
TRBJ2-1	TRBV7-2	CASSLTSGLREQFF
TRBJ2-7	TRBV7-6	CASSPNRARDEQYF
TRBJ1-2	TRBV27	CASSLSGTLNYGYTF
TRBJ2-3	TRBV7-6	CASSSLAASTDTQYF
TRBJ2-3	TRBV12-3/TRBV12-4	CASSSDREASANTQYF
TRBJ2-5	TRBV9	CASTKGTGQETQYF
TRBJ2-7	TRBV6-1	CASRLGQGSYEQYF
TRBJ1-6	TRBV7-9	CASSKNNSPLHF
TRBJ1-5	TRBV20-1	CSAGRQGRQPQHF
TRBJ1-1	TRBV4-1	CASSQEGIRTAEAFF
TRBJ1-5	TRBV7-9	CASSLEGQWNQPQHF
TRBJ2-5	TRBV20-1	CSARDALLEETQYF
TRBJ1-5	TRBV24-1	CATSDSAGRVNQPQHF
TRBJ2-7	TRBV4-2	CASSQEAGDQPLYEQYF